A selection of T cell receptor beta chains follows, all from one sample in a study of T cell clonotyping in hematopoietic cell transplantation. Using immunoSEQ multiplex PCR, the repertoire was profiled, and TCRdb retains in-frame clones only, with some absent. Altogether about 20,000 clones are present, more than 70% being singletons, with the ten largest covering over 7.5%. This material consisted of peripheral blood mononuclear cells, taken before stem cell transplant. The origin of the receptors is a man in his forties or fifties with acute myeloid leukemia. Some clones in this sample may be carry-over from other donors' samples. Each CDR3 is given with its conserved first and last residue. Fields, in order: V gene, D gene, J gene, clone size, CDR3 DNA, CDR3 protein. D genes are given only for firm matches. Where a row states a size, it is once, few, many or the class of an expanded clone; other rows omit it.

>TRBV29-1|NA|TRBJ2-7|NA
TGCAGCGTTGAAGATCGGAACAGCGGCTACGAGCAGTACTTC
CSVEDRNSGYEQYF
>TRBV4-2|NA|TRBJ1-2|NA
TGTGCCAGCAGTCCGGGAGGGTACGACTATGGCTACACCTTC
CASSPGGYDYGYTF
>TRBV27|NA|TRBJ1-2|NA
TGTGCCAGCAGTCCCGATACAGGGAGAGATAACTATGGCTACACCTTC
CASSPDTGRDNYGYTF
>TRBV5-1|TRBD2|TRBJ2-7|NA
TGCGCCAGCAGCTCCGGGACTAGCGAAGTCGAAGAGCAGTACTTC
CASSSGTSEVEEQYF
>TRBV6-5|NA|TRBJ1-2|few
TGTGCCAGCAGAACAGGGTTGCGCTATGGCTACACCTTC
CASRTGLRYGYTF
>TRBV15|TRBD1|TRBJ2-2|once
TGTGCCACCAGCAGAGGGAGGGGACAGGGGGCCGGGGAGCTGTTTTTT
CATSRGRGQGAGELFF
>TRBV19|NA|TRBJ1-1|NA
TGTGCCAGTAGTATGCGCGAGGGGAACACTGAAGCTTTCTTT
CASSMREGNTEAFF
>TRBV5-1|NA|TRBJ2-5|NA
TGCGCCAGCAGCTTACCCGGGACACAAGAGACCCAGTACTTC
CASSLPGTQETQYF
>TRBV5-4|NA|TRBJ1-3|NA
TGTGCCAGCAGCTTGGGGGCCGGGGACGGAAACACCATATATTTT
CASSLGAGDGNTIYF
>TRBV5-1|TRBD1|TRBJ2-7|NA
TGCGCCAGCAGCTCCTACGGGACAGGGGGATCCTACGAGCAGTACTTC
CASSSYGTGGSYEQYF
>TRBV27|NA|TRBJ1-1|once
TGTGCCAGCAGGGAAGGGGCGACTGAAGCTTTCTTT
CASREGATEAFF
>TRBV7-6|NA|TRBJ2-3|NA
TGTGCCAGCAGCCCGACACCGACAGATACGCAGTATTTT
CASSPTPTDTQYF
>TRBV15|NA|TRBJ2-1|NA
TGTGCCACCAGCACCGCTCTGGCGGGGGCCTCCAATGAGCAGTTCTTC
CATSTALAGASNEQFF
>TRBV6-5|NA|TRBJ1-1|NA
TGTGCCAGCAGTTACTCAGTCAGGGCTAAGGACACTGAAGCTTTCTTT
CASSYSVRAKDTEAFF
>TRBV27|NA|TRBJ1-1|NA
TGTGCCAGCAGTTTCAAGGGACATTACACTGAAGCTTTCTTT
CASSFKGHYTEAFF
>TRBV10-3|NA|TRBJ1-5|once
TGTGCCATCAGTGAGGGAGAGGGTTTTAATCAGCCCCAGCATTTT
CAISEGEGFNQPQHF
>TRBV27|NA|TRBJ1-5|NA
TGTGCCAGCAGCCCCAGAAGGTCAGGGAATCAGCCCCAGCATTTT
CASSPRRSGNQPQHF
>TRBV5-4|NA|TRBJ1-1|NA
TGTGCCAGCAGCTTGAAGCATCTGAACACTGAAGCTTTCTTT
CASSLKHLNTEAFF
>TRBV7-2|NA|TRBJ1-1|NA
TGTGCCAGCACCCAAATCGGGGGCCTGAACACTGAAGCTTTCTTT
CASTQIGGLNTEAFF